This TCR beta chain derives from a study of blood T cell repertoires in COVID-19 (dated by TCRdb to about 2020). Turning to the overall study: Collaborator samples came from the United States, Italy and Spain and covered acute and convalescent phases of COVID-19. HLA class I and class II types, where available, came from metadata supplied by the sample provider rather than from assay-based typing. The samples were drawn from two sources: the first 160 participants of the ongoing ImmuneRACE study, and approximately 1,300 subjects contributed by 6 global collaborators. The repertoires were released in a freely available public database meant as a resource for research on the immune response to SARS-CoV-2. Subjects who had been exposed to COVID-19, were actively infected with it, or had recovered from it provided the deeply sampled blood TCRbeta repertoires that made up the dataset. The material from the prospective study consisted of cDNA or gDNA derived from T cells, B-cell-depleted T cells, or PBMCs. A de-identified subject ID, COVID-19 status, age in years and sex were almost always included in the sample metadata.

TCRbeta CDR3 regions were amplified from genomic DNA by means of the immunoSEQ Assay, a bias-controlled multiplex PCR. Per the original workflow: The number of nucleated cells in each sample was estimated by amplification of reference gene primers within the assay. To quantify the absolute abundance of each unique TCRbeta CDR3 rearrangement, sequence reads were collapsed and filtered. For each sample, productive Simpson clonality was calculated as the square root of Simpson's diversity index across productive rearrangements. TCRdb mirrors the immuneACCESS table, restricted to in-frame sequences. Some clones are absent from its copies; in checked studies, under half trace to an unresolved V gene, and the reason for the others is unknown. Clone size and V and J calls were adopted from that table, with D and trimming inferred from the DNA. Present in this sample are about 300,000 clones, roughly 90% of which were seen just once. Clones ranked in the top ten supply 1.7% of the sample.

Worth noting for this clone: What antigen it recognizes has not been identified. The input lacks base qualities; no much larger clone sits a single base away.

Reading the germline V gene gives CDR1 MRHNA and CDR2 SNTAGT. There are 15 amino acids in the CDR3, from cysteine to phenylalanine inclusive. Only the CDR3 portion is preserved as DNA: 45 bases, with reading frame beginning at the first base. Germline trimming: 0 bases from V, 10 bases from J; junction bases outside gene matches: 8. Enrolling through a virtual design, the prospective study's participants ranged in age from roughly 18 to 95 years and lived across around 25 United States geographic areas. Cohort assignment in the prospective study relied on participant-reported clinical history from a screening survey and a study questionnaire. Recovered participants in ImmuneRACE Cohort 3 were defined as having two consecutive negative NP/OP PCR tests, clearance from a healthcare professional, or resolution of symptoms. In the prospective study, mobile phlebotomists collected whole blood, serum and a nasopharyngeal or oropharyngeal swab from each participant. Over a roughly 2-month period, participants in the prospective study had the option of providing additional blood draws and questionnaires. Before DNA extraction, blood samples from the prospective study were shipped at room temperature or frozen.

The paper as a whole reports these results and caveats: How much clinical and demographic metadata was included differed by source and by participant, and the metadata was provided uncurated.

The origin of this receptor is a middle-aged woman who had recovered from COVID-19. The sequenced material came from PBMCs or T cells enriched from blood (not recorded which). The chain couples TRBV6-4 to TRBJ2-1; TRBD2 matches 8 bases in the middle. The DNA sequence reads TGTGCCAGCAGTGACTCCTCCGCGGGGGGCGGCGAGCAGTTCTTC. Its protein is CASSDSSAGGGEQFF.